What follows are 20 T cell receptor beta chains derived from one specimen sequenced in a study of blood T cells in healthy people across ages. PCR was performed a second time for about 7 to 12 cycles using a sample-barcoded 5' primer and a J-beta primer mix. TCRdb re-called the 5' RACE reads with MiXCR, one entry per CDR3 protein. The sample carries some 900,000 distinct CDR3 sequences, more than 25% recorded once. Sequenced: blood. The receptors here all came from a woman older than 75 in good health.

This clonotype was observed many times. This chain links TRBV4-3 with TRBJ1-6, with a tentative D call TRBD1 (5 bases). V lost 0 bases to trimming and J lost 7 bases, with 13 bases between them. CDR3 length equals 16 residues. The germline V gene has CDR1 LGHNA and CDR2 YSLEER. The CDR3 DNA reads TGCGCCAGCAGCCAAGATTCCCAGGGTAGAAATTCACCCCTCCACTTT. Translation: CASSQDSQGRNSPLHF.

V usage is TRBV20-1 and J usage is TRBJ2-3; TRBD1 matches 10 bases. Germline CDR1 reads DFQATT; CDR2 reads SNEGSKA (reference sequence). J was trimmed by 4 bases and V by 6 bases; bases with no gene match: 16. CDR3 length: 17 residues. The CDR3 region has the DNA TGCAGTGCCGTCCCATATACTGACAGGGGGCGCGCAGATACGCAGTATTTT. Residues: CSAVPYTDRGRADTQYF.

This clonotype was detected a few times. This sequence joins TRBV7-2 and TRBJ2-1, with D perhaps matching TRBD2 (6 bases). V was shortened by 1 base and J by 13 bases, with 11 bases between the two germline ends. Germline V gives CDR1 SGHTA, CDR2 FQGNSA. The CDR3 loop spans 12 amino acids. The CDR3 DNA is TGTGCCAGCAGCTTAGATTGGCGGGAACAGTTCTTC. This sequence encodes CASSLDWREQFF.

Many counts were recorded for this clonotype. The J gene is TRBJ2-1, the V gene TRBV29-1, with D unresolved. Germline lookup yields CDR1 SQVTM and CDR2 ANQGSEA. Trimming pared 2 bases from V and 0 bases from J, leaving 11 bases between. The CDR3 is 15 residues long. This chain's CDR3 is CSVEIWDSSYNEQFF. In DNA form, the CDR3 reads TGCAGCGTTGAAATTTGGGATAGCTCCTACAATGAGCAGTTCTTC.

The table lists this clonotype with many counts. V usage is TRBV10-1 and J usage is TRBJ2-5, with TRBD1 matching 8 bases. The CDR3 extends over 13 amino acids. Trimming at V came to 3 bases and at J to 5 bases, leaving 2 bases not matched to a gene. CDR1 is WNHNN and CDR2 is SYGVQD in the germline V gene (reference sequence). The CDR3 sequence is CASSERQGETQYF. As DNA, the CDR3 is TGCGCCAGCAGTGAAAGACAGGGGGAGACCCAGTACTTC.

As to this clonotype: This could be a read error, since a much larger clone is one nucleotide away. V usage is TRBV12-3 or TRBV12-4 and J usage is TRBJ1-6; no clear D. There are 12 residues in the CDR3. The CDR3 region is CASSLGISPPHF. The CDR3 bases are TGTGCCAGCAGTTTGGGGATTTCACCCCCCCACTTT.

This clonotype was found a few times. A much larger clone lies a single base off, so this may be a read error. V is TRBV9 and J is TRBJ2-5; 12 positions agree with TRBD2. Germline V gene sequence: CDR1 SGDLS, CDR2 YYNGEE. J was trimmed by 11 bases and V by 4 bases; bases with no gene match: 15. CDR3 length equals 16 residues. In DNA, the CDR3 is TGTGCCAGCAGCTCGCGGACTAGCGGGGTTGCCAATGAGCAGTACTTC. Its protein product is CASSSRTSGVANEQYF.

The CDR3 coding sequence is TGTGCCTGGAGTTCCCAGGGTGAAAAACTGTTTTTT. This encodes CAWSSQGEKLFF. The gene calls are TRBV30 and TRBJ1-4, with TRBD1 as a possible D gene (5 bases). The CDR3 contains 12 residues. With 2 bases removed from V and 7 bases from J, the gap between germline ends came to 8 bases. In germline, CDR1 is GTSNPN, CDR2 SVGIG (reference sequence).

This clonotype was found a few times. V and J are TRBV5-4 and TRBJ1-4; 9 bases match TRBD1. CDR1 and CDR2 (germline): SGHNT, YYREEE (reference sequence). There are 16 residues in the CDR3. Trimming removed 0 bases from V and 5 bases from J; junction bases left unmatched: 5. The CDR3 loop reads CASSLGDREPNEKLFF. The CDR3 nucleotides are TGTGCCAGCAGCTTGGGGGACAGGGAACCGAATGAAAAACTGTTTTTT.

This clonotype came up many times. This chain uses TRBV20-1 with TRBJ2-7; D might be TRBD1 or TRBD2, each matching 6 bases. The CDR3 spans 13 residues. CDR1 and CDR2 from the germline V gene are DFQATT and SNEGSKA (reference sequence). The V end lost 6 bases, the J end lost 0 bases, and 12 bases lay between the germline ends. CDR3 DNA: TGCAGTGCATACCCGGGGGCCTCCTACGAGCAGTACTTC. It specifies CSAYPGASYEQYF.

The rearrangement joins TRBV15 to TRBJ1-2; D possibly corresponds to TRBD1 (6 bases). V was trimmed by 5 bases and J by 2 bases, leaving 12 bases between them. In germline, CDR1 is LNHNV, CDR2 YYDKDF (reference sequence). CDR3 length: 14 residues. The CDR3: CATSDRTDNYGYTF. The CDR3 coding sequence is TGTGCCACCAGCGACCGGACAGACAACTATGGCTACACCTTC.

Concerning this clonotype itself: A read error may explain this, as a much larger clone is one base away. This chain links TRBV20-1 with TRBJ2-1, with 7 positions matching TRBD2. This CDR3 has 12 amino acids. Germline V gives CDR1 DFQATT, CDR2 SNEGSKA (reference sequence). The CDR3 spells CRASGRYNEQFF. CDR3 DNA: TGCAGGGCTAGCGGCAGATACAATGAGCAGTTCTTC.

This clonotype showed up many times. J is TRBJ2-1 and V is TRBV12-3 or TRBV12-4, with 12 bases lining up with TRBD1. The trim removed 5 bases at V and 9 bases at J, leaving 8 bases unmatched. The CDR3 loop spans 15 amino acids. The CDR3 spells CASSHRDRGQGEQFF. CDR3 DNA sequence: TGTGCCAGCAGTCACCGGGACAGGGGGCAAGGTGAGCAGTTCTTC.

Only a few counts were recorded for this clonotype. The chain employs TRBV30 and TRBJ2-5; 9 bases are shared with TRBD1. This CDR3 has 14 amino acids. V gave up 2 bases and J gave up 4 bases; unmatched junction bases: 5. Germline CDR1 is GTSNPN and CDR2 is SVGIG (reference sequence). In DNA, the CDR3 is TGTGCCTGGAGTAGACAGGGGGGAAGAGAGACCCAGTACTTC. Its protein is CAWSRQGGRETQYF.

This clonotype was counted a few times. The chain uses TRBV7-9 and TRBJ1-1; a weak D match, TRBD1 (5 bases). With 0 bases removed from V and 1 base from J, the gap between germline ends came to 9 bases. The CDR3 has 15 residues. CDR1 and CDR2 (germline): SEHNR, FQNEAQ (reference sequence). The CDR3 DNA follows: TGTGCCAGCAGCTTAGCGCAGGGAGGGAACACTGAAGCTTTCTTT. Its protein is CASSLAQGGNTEAFF. The complete variable domain, with remaining parts taken from reference TRBV7-9 and TRBJ1-1, reads DTGVSQNPRHKITKRGQNVTFRCDPISEHNRLYWYRQTLGQGPEFLTYFQNEAQLEKSRLLSDRFSAERPKGSFSTLEIQRTEQGDSAMYLCASSLAQGGNTEAFFGQGTRLTVV.

This rearrangement joins TRBV2 to TRBJ1-2; a weak D match, TRBD1 (5 bases). This CDR3 region has 14 residues. Trimming shortened V by 5 bases and J by 7 bases, and 17 bases separated the two germline ends. CDR1 is SNHLY and CDR2 is FYNNEI in the germline V gene. CDR3 sequence (DNA): TGTGCCAGCAGTCGGACATTGGAAGTAGGTGGCTACACCTTC. As protein: CASSRTLEVGGYTF.

This clonotype was seen repeatedly, ten times or more. This chain connects TRBV25-1 to TRBJ1-2, with TRBD1 identical over 10 bases. The CDR3 totals 14 residues. Trimming removed 6 bases from V and 7 bases from J; junction bases left unmatched: 8. CDR1 and CDR2 (germline): MGHDK, SYGVNS. Here the CDR3 DNA reads TGTGCCAGCAGCGATCCGGGACAGGGGAGTGGCTACACCTTC. This codes for CASSDPGQGSGYTF.

There are a few counts of this clonotype. V and J are TRBV27 and TRBJ2-7; TRBD2 matches at 8 bases. CDR1 and CDR2 from the germline V gene are MNHEY and SMNVEV (reference sequence). The J segment lost 7 bases and the V segment lost 6 bases, leaving 17 bases of the junction unmatched. The CDR3 is 16 residues long. The CDR3 protein is CASSPSGGEAYNEQYF. The CDR3 DNA sequence: TGTGCCAGCAGCCCCTCCGGGGGGGAAGCCTACAATGAGCAGTACTTC.

This clonotype came up once. Just one base apart from a much larger clone, this may be a read error. The chain recombines TRBV6-2 or TRBV6-3 with TRBJ1-5; D gene unclear. The germline gives CDR1 MNHEY, CDR2 SVGEGT. The CDR3 contains 14 residues. Between the trimmed V and J ends, which lost 6 bases and 6 bases, there was a span of 15 bases. CDR3 DNA: TGTGCCAGCAGGACAACCCGCCAGGCTCAGCCCCAGCATTTT. This encodes CASRTTRQAQPQHF.

The CDR3 sequence: CSARREENSPLHF. CDR3 bases: TGCAGTGCGAGGAGGGAAGAGAATTCACCCCTCCACTTT. The chain links TRBV20-1 to TRBJ1-6, with unresolved D. V lost 6 bases to trimming and J lost 7 bases, with 13 bases between them. Germline assignment: CDR1 DFQATT and CDR2 SNEGSKA (reference sequence). The length of the CDR3 is 13 residues.